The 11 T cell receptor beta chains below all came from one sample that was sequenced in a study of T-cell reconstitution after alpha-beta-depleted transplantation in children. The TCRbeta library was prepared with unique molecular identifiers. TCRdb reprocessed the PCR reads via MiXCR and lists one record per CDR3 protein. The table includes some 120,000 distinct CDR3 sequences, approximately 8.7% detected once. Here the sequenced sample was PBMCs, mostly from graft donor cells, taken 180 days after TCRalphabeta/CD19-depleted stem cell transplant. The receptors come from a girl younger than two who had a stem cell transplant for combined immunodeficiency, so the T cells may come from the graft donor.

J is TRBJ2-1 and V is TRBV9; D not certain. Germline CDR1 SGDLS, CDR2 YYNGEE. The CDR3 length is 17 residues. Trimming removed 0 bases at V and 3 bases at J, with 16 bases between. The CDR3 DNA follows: TGTGCCAGCAGCGTAGCTAGGAACGGCCGCGGCTACAATGAGCAGTTCTTC. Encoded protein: CASSVARNGRGYNEQFF.

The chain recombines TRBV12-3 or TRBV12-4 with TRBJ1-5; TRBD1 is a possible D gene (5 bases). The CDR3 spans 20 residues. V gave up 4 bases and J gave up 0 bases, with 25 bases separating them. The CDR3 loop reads CASSSDSRGLRLNSNQPQHF. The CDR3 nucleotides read TGTGCCAGCAGTTCAGACTCTAGGGGACTGAGATTAAATAGCAATCAGCCCCAGCATTTT.

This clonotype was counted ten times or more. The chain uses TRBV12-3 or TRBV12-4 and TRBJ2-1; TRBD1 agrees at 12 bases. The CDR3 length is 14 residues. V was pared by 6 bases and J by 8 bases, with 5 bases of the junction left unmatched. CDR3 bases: TGTGCCAGCAGCGGGACAGGGGGCCTCGATGAGCAGTTCTTC. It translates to CASSGTGGLDEQFF.

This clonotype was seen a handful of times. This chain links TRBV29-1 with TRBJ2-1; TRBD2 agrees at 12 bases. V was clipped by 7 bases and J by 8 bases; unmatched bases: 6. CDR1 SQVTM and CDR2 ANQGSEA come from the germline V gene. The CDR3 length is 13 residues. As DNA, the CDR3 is TGCAGCGGCTCTAGCGGGAGGGCCCATGAGCAGTTCTTC. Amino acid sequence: CSGSSGRAHEQFF.

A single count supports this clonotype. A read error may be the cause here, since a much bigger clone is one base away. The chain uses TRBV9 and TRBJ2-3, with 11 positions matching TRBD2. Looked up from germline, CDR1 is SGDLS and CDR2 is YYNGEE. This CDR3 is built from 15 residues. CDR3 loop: CASSVASGRMDTQNF. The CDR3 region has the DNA TGTGCCAGCAGCGTAGCTAGCGGGAGGATGGATACGCAGAATTTT.

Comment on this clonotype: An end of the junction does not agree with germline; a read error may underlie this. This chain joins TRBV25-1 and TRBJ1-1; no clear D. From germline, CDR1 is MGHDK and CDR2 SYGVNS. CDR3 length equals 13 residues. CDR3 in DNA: TGTGCCAGCAGTGAATACGGGAACCCTGAAGCTTTCTTT. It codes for CASSEYGNPEAFF.

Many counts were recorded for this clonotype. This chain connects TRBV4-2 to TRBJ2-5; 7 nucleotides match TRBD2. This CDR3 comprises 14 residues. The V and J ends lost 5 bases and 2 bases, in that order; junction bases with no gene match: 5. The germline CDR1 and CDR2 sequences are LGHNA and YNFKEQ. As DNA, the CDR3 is TGTGCCAGCAGCTCCGGACTAGATCAAGAGACCCAGTACTTC. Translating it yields CASSSGLDQETQYF.

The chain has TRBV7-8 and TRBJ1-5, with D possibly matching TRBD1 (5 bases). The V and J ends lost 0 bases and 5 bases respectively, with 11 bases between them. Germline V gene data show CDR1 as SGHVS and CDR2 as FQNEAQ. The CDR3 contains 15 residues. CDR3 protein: CASSLAPQGDQPQHF. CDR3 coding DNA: TGTGCCAGCAGCTTAGCGCCCCAAGGGGATCAGCCCCAGCATTTT.

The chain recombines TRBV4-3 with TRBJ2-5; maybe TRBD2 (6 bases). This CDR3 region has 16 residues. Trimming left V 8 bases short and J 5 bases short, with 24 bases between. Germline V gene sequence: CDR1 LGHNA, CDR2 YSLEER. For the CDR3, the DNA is TGCGCCAGCTCGTCCCAACCGGGACTGCAATCCGAGACCCAGTACTTC. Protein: CASSSQPGLQSETQYF.

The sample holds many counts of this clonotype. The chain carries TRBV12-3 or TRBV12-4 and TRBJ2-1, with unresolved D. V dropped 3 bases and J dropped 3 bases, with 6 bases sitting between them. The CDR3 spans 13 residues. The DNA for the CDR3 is TGTGCCAGCAGTTTCTTAGGCTACAATGAGCAGTTCTTC. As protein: CASSFLGYNEQFF.

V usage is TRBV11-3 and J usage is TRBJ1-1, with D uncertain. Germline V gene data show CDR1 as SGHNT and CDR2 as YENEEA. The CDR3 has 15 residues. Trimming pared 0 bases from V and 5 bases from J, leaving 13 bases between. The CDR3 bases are TGTGCCAGCAGCTTAGATCGGGCAGTCAGGACTGAAGCTTTCTTT. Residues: CASSLDRAVRTEAFF.